This entry lists 8 T cell receptor beta chains sequenced from one sample in a study of CD4 and CD8 cells across lung adenocarcinoma regions. In TCRdb, the PCR reads were re-called with MiXCR into one record per CDR3 protein. In the table there are about 3,000 distinct CDR3 sequences, around two thirds of which are singletons. The sample was CD4+ T cells from the margin of a lung tumor. The receptor source for this set is a male donor with lung adenocarcinoma. The CD4 and CD8 labels of this study may be unreliable.

This chain links TRBV12-3 or TRBV12-4 with TRBJ2-1; 8 bases align to TRBD2. The CDR3 covers 15 residues. Trimming at V came to 3 bases and at J to 13 bases, leaving 14 bases not matched to a gene. The CDR3 coding sequence is TGTGCCAGCAGTTTTATCCGGGAGGGAGGGCAGACCCAGTTCTTC. The encoded protein is CASSFIREGGQTQFF.

Within the sample, this clonotype is large. The chain uses TRBV6-1 and TRBJ2-1, with 8 nucleotides matching TRBD1. Germline trimming cut 8 bases from V and 5 bases from J; bases unmatched to any gene: 11. The CDR3 covers 15 residues. Germline V gives CDR1 MNHNS, CDR2 SASEGT. CDR3 amino acids: CASWAPGQGNNEQFF. CDR3 DNA: TGTGCCAGCTGGGCCCCCGGACAGGGAAACAATGAGCAGTTCTTC.

In this sample, this clonotype turned up once. The junction shows a germline mismatch at one end, possibly a read error. This chain joins TRBV25-1 and TRBJ2-4; D may correspond to TRBD1 or TRBD2 (5 bases each). CDR3 size: 15 residues. Looked up from germline, CDR1 is MGHDK and CDR2 is SYGVNS. The CDR3 bases are TGTGCCAGCAGTGAGGGGCTGGGAGCCACAGACACTCAGTATTTC. Translation gives CASSEGLGATDTQYF.

The J gene is TRBJ2-7, the V gene TRBV6-1; TRBD1 is a possible D gene (6 bases). Germline values: CDR1 MNHNS, CDR2 SASEGT. V lost 0 bases, J lost 0 bases, and 12 bases lay in between. The CDR3 extends over 16 amino acids. The CDR3 nucleotides are TGTGCCAGCAGTGAAGCGCCCGGGACAATCTCCTACGAGCAGTACTTC. The encoded protein is CASSEAPGTISYEQYF.

The chain combines TRBV11-2 with TRBJ2-4; D unclear. The end of the DNA is better explained by TRBJ2-5, so the J call may be wrong. The CDR3 has 13 residues. Germline CDR1 SGHAT, CDR2 FQNNGV. The DNA for the CDR3 is TGTGCCAGCAGCCATCTGGGCATGGTGACCCAGTACTTC. Translated, it gives CASSHLGMVTQYF.

The chain carries TRBV6-1 and TRBJ2-4, with a tentative D call TRBD2 (6 bases). This CDR3 region has 15 residues. Germline assignment: CDR1 MNHNS and CDR2 SASEGT. V shed 6 bases and J shed 0 bases, with 12 bases lying between them. The CDR3 coding sequence is TGTGCCAGCAGGGAGGGGCAGGGAGCCAAAAACATTCAGTACTTC. Its protein is CASREGQGAKNIQYF.

CDR3 bases: TGTGCCAGCAGTGAAGCGCTGGACAGAAAAAACATTCAGTACTTC. Residues: CASSEALDRKNIQYF. The rearrangement uses TRBV6-1 and TRBJ2-4; possibly TRBD1 for D (6 bases). Deletions cut 0 bases from V and 4 bases from J, with 10 bases between. CDR3 length equals 15 residues. CDR1 is MNHNS, CDR2 SASEGT, per germline.

This chain links TRBV7-6 with TRBJ2-2, with D tentatively TRBD1 (6 bases). The CDR3 consists of 14 residues. The germline V and J ends were trimmed by 6 bases and 8 bases, with 16 bases remaining between them. Germline V gene lookup returns CDR1 SGHVS and CDR2 FNYEAQ. CDR3 region: CASRPDRSTGELFF. CDR3 in DNA: TGTGCCAGCAGACCCGACAGGTCAACAGGGGAGCTGTTTTTT.